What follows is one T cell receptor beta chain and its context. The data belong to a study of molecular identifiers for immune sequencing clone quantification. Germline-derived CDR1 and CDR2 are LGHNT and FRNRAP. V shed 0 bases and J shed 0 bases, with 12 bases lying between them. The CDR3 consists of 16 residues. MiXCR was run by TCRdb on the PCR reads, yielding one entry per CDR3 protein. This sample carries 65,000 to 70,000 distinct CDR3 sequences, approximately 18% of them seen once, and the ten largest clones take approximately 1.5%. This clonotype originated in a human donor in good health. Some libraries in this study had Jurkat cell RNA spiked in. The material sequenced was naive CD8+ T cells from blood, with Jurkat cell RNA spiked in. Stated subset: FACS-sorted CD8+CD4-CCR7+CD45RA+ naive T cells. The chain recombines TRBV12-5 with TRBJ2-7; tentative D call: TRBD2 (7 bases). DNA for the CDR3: TGTGCTAGTGGTTTGGTACAGGGAGGGGTCTCCTACGAGCAGTACTTC. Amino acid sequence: CASGLVQGGVSYEQYF. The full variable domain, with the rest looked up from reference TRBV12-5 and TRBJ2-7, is DARVTQTPRHKVTEMGQEVTMRCQPILGHNTVFWYRQTMMQGLELLAYFRNRAPLDDSGMPKDRFSAEMPDATLATLKIQPSEPRDSAVYFCASGLVQGGVSYEQYFGPGTRLTVT.